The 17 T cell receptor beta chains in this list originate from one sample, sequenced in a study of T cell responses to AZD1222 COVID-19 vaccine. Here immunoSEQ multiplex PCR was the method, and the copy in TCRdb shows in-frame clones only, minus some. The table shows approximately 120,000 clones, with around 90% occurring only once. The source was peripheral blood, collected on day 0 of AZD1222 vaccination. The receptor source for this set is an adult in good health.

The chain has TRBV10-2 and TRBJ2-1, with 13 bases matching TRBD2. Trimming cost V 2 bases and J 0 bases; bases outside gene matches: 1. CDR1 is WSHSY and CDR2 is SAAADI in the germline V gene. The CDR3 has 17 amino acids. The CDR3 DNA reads TGCGCCAGCAGTGAGGGACTAGCGGGGGCCTCCTACAATGAGCAGTTCTTC. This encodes CASSEGLAGASYNEQFF.

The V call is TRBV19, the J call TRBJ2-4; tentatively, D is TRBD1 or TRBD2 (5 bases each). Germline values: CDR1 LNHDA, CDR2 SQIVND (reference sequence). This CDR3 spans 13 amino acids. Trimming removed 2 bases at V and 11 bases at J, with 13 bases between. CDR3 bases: TGTGCCAGTAGTATAAATCGCTCGGGACTTCAGTACTTC. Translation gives CASSINRSGLQYF.

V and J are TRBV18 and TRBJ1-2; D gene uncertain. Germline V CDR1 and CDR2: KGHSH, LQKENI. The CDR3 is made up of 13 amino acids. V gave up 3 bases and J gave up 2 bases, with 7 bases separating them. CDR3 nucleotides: TGTGCCAGCTCACCTGACAAGAACTATGGCTACACCTTC. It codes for CASSPDKNYGYTF.

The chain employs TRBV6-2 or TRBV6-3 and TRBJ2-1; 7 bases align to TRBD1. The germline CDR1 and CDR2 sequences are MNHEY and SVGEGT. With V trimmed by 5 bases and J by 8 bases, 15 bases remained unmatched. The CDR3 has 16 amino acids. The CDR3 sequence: CASSTTGVFFADEQFF. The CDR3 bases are TGTGCCAGCAGTACAACAGGGGTTTTTTTTGCCGATGAGCAGTTCTTC.

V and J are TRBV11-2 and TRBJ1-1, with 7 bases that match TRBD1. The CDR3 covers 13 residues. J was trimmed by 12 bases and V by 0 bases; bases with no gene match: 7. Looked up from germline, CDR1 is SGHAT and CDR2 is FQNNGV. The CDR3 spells CASSLERQGITFF. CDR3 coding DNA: TGTGCCAGCAGCTTAGAAAGACAGGGTATAACTTTCTTT.

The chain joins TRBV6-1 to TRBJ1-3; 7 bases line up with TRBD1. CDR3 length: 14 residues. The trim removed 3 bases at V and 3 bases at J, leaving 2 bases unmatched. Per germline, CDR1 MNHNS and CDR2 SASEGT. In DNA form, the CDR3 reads TGTGCCAGCAGTGAGAGGACAGGTGGAAACACCATATATTTT. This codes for CASSERTGGNTIYF.

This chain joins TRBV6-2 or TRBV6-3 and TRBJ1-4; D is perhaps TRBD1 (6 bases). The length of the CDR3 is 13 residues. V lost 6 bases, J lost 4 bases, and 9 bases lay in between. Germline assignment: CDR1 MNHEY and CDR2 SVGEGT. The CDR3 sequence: CASRYRDNEKLFF. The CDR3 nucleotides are TGTGCCAGCAGGTACAGGGATAATGAAAAACTGTTTTTT.

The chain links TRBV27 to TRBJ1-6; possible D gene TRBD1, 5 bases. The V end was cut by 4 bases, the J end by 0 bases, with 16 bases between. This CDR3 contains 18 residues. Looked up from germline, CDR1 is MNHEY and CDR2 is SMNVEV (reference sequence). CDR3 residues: CASSWTGPTSSYNSPLHF. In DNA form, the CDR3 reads TGTGCCAGCAGTTGGACGGGACCTACGAGCTCCTATAATTCACCCCTCCACTTT.

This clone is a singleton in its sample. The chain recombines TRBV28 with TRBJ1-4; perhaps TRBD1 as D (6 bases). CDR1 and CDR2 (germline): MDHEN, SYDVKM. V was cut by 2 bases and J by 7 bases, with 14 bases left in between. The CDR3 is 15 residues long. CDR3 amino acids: CASSLRGQNPEKLFF. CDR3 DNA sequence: TGTGCCAGCAGTTTAAGAGGACAGAATCCTGAAAAACTGTTTTTT.

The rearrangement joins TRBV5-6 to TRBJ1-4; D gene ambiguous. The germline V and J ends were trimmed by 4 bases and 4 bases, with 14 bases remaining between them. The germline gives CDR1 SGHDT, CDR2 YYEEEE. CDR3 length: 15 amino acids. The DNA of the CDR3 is TGTGCCAGCAGCCTGGAGGGAGGAAATAATGAAAAACTGTTTTTT. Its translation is CASSLEGGNNEKLFF. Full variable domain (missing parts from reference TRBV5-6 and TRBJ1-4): DAGVTQSPTHLIKTRGQQVTLRCSPKSGHDTVSWYQQALGQGPQFIFQYYEEEERQRGNFPDRFSGHQFPNYSSELNVNALLLGDSALYLCASSLEGGNNEKLFFGSGTQLSVL.

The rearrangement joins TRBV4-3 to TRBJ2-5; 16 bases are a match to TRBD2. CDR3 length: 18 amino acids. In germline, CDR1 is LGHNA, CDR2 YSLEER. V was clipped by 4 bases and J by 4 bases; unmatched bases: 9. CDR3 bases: TGCGCCAGCAGCCTGGGACTAGCGGGGGGGCGTGGAGGAGAGACCCAGTACTTC. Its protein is CASSLGLAGGRGGETQYF.

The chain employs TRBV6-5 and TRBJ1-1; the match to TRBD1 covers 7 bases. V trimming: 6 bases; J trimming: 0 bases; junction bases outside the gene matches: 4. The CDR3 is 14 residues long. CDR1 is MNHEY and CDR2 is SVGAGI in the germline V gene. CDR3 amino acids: CASRGQIMNTEAFF. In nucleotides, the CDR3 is TGTGCCAGCAGGGGACAGATAATGAACACTGAAGCTTTCTTT.

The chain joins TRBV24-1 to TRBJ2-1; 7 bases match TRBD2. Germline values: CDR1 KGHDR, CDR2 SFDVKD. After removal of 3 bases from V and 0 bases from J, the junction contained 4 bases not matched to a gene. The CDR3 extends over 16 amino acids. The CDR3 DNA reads TGTGCCACCAGTGATGGATCGGGGGGCTCCTACAATGAGCAGTTCTTC. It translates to CATSDGSGGSYNEQFF.

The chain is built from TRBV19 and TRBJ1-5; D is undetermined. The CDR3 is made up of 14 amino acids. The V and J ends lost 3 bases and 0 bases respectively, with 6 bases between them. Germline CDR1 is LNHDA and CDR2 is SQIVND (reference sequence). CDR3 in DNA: TGTGCCAGTAGTATCCAGAGTAGCAATCAGCCCCAGCATTTT. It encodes CASSIQSSNQPQHF.

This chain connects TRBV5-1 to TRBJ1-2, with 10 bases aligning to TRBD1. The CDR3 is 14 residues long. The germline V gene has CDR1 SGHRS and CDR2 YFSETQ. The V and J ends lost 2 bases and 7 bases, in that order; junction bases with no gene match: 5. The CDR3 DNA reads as TGCGCCAGCAGCTTTTCCGGGACAGGGGTTGGCTACACCTTC. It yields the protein CASSFSGTGVGYTF. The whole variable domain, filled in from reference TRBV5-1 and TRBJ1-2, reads KAGVTQTPRYLIKTRGQQVTLSCSPISGHRSVSWYQQTPGQGLQFLFEYFSETQRNKGNFPGRFSGRQFSNSRSEMNVSTLELGDSALYLCASSFSGTGVGYTFGSGTRLTVV.

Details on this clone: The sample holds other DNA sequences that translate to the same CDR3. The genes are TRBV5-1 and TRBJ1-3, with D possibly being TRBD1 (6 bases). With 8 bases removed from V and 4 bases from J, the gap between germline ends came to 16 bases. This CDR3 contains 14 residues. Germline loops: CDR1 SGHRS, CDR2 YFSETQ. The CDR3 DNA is TGCGCCAGTAGCCCACAGGGCTCCGGAAACACCATATATTTT. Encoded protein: CASSPQGSGNTIYF.

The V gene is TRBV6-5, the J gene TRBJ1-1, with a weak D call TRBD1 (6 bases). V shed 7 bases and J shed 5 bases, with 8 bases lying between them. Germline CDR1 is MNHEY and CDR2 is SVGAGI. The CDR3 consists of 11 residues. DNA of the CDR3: TGTGCCAGCACAAGGGGGACTGAAGCTTTCTTT. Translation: CASTRGTEAFF.